The present entry profiles one T cell receptor beta chain with its context. The antigen is unknown. Libraries were prepared by immunoSEQ multiplex PCR; TCRdb keeps only in-frame clonotypes and omits some of them. Of 100,000 or so clones in the sample, about 83% were seen once. This specimen belongs to a study of T cell responses to AZD1222 COVID-19 vaccine. Overall study results and limits: No day 14 peak samples; only post-peak repertoires were characterized.

Germline CDR1 reads LNHDA; CDR2 reads SQIVND (reference sequence). The CDR3 covers 13 residues. Trimming took off 4 bases at V and 8 bases at J, with 14 bases between the two ends. The gene calls are TRBV19 and TRBJ1-2; a weak D match, TRBD1 (5 bases). Sequenced material: peripheral blood, taken on day 0 of AZD1222 vaccination. This TCR derives from an adult in good health. The CDR3 loop reads CASSKGVAPGYTF. CDR3 sequence (DNA): TGTGCCAGTAGTAAAGGGGTGGCGCCGGGCTACACCTTC.